This T cell receptor beta chain was sequenced during a study of T-cell reconstitution after alpha-beta-depleted transplantation in children. Preparing the TCRbeta library involved the use of unique molecular identifiers. TCRdb called the PCR reads again in MiXCR, with one record for every CDR3 protein. The table lists approximately 400,000 distinct CDR3 sequences, roughly a tenth of them singletons, with roughly 5.1% in the top ten. CDR3 length equals 15 residues. Per germline, CDR1 DFQATT and CDR2 SNEGSKA (reference sequence). Trimming took 5 bases from V and 6 from J; bases not matched to a gene: 12. A few counts support this clonotype.

Sequenced here: PBMCs from the stem cell graft donor, sampled from the stem cell graft. The chain combines TRBV20-1 with TRBJ2-5; TRBD2 matches at 10 bases. The source is a human donor who donated a stem cell graft to a child with acute myeloid leukemia. CDR3 sequence reads: CSAPPLAGVRQTQYF. In nucleotides, the CDR3 is TGCAGTGCTCCCCCTCTAGCGGGAGTCCGGCAGACCCAGTACTTC.